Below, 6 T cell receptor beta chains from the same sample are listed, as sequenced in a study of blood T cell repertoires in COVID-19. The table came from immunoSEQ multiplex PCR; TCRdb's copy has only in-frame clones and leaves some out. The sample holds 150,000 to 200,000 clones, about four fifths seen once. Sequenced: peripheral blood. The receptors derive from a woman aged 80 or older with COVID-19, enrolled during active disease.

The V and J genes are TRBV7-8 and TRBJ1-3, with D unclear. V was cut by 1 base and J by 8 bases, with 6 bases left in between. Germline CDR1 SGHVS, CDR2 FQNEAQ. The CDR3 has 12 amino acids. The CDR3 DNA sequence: TGTGCCAGCAGCTTAGACGGGTACACCATATATTTT. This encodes CASSLDGYTIYF.

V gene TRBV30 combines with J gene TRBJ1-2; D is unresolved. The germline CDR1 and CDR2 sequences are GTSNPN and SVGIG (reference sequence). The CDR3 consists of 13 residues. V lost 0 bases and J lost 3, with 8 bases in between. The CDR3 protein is CAWSVLSYYGYTF. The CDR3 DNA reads TGTGCCTGGAGTGTACTTTCCTACTATGGCTACACCTTC.

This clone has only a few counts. CDR3 DNA: TGTGCCAGCAGTTCTGCTAGCGGGGGATACAATGAGCAGTTCTTC. The encoded protein is CASSSASGGYNEQFF. The chain combines TRBV27 with TRBJ2-1; 10 positions agree with TRBD2. This CDR3 is 15 amino acids long. CDR1 and CDR2 (germline): MNHEY, SMNVEV (reference sequence). V shed 4 bases and J 4 bases; nucleotides not matched to a gene: 4.

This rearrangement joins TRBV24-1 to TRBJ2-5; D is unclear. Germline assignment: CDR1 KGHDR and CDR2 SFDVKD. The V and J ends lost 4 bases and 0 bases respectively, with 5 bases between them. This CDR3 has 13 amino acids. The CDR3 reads CATSDSNQETQYF. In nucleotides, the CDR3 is TGTGCCACCAGTGACAGTAACCAAGAGACCCAGTACTTC.

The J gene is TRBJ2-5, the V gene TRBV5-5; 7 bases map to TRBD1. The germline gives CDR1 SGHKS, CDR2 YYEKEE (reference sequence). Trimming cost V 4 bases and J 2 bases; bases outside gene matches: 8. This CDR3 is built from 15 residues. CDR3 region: CASSNLQGQQETQYF. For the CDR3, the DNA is TGTGCCAGCAGCAATCTGCAGGGACAGCAAGAGACCCAGTACTTC.

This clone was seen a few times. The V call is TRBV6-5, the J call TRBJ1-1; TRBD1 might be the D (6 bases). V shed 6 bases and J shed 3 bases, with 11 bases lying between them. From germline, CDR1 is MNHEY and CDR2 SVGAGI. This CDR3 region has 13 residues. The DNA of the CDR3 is TGTGCCAGCAGAAAAGGGGGGGACACTGAAGCTTTCTTT. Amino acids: CASRKGGDTEAFF.